This T cell receptor (beta chain) was sequenced for a study of T-cell memory formation after mild COVID-19. Study in general: Clustering of TCRs was largely donor specific.

The CDR3 is made up of 12 amino acids. CDR1 and CDR2 (germline): LGHDT, YNNKEL (reference sequence). Trimming cost V 4 bases and J 10 bases, with 12 bases left between them. Constant-segment-primed 5'RACE gave TCR alpha and TCR beta cDNA libraries with sample barcodes and UMIs. MiXCR, run by TCRdb on the 5' RACE reads, gives a single entry per CDR3 protein. The sample lists about 110,000 distinct CDR3 sequences; roughly a sixth were seen once. This clonotype was detected a few times. What was sequenced was PBMCs or a T cell subset sorted from them (not recorded which). The receptor's source is a man between 18 and 35 years old who had mild COVID-19 (a few samples of this study predate the infection). Cell type and time point are not known. The rearrangement joins TRBV3-1 to TRBJ2-3; D is unresolved. The CDR3 DNA is TGTGCCAGCAGCCTGAGAGTAGGAGCGCAGTATTTT. Its translation: CASSLRVGAQYF.